This T cell receptor beta chain was profiled in a study of glioma-infiltrating T cells after dendritic cell vaccination. Assay: immunoSEQ multiplex PCR; the TCRdb copy retains only in-frame clones and omits some. The sample includes about 73,000 clones, roughly 87% of them seen just once. V lost 10 bases to trimming and J lost 15 bases; unmatched junction nucleotides: 14. Germline V CDR1 and CDR2: MNHEY, SVGAGI. The CDR3 extends over 14 amino acids. This receptor was obtained from a human donor with glioblastoma. Sequenced here: blood, sampled before dendritic cell vaccination. V is TRBV6-5 and J is TRBJ2-1, with TRBD2 matching 14 bases. CDR3 coding DNA: TGTGCCACCAGACCGGGACTAGCGGGAGTAGGTGGGTTCTTC. Protein sequence: CATRPGLAGVGGFF.